This record covers a single T cell receptor beta chain. The PCR ran on 60 Vbeta and 13 Jbeta primers. Clones were sequenced by immunoSEQ multiplex PCR, and TCRdb holds only the in-frame ones, with some missing. The sample carries 200,000 or so clones, about four fifths recorded once. This specimen comes from a study of cytomegalovirus exposure and HLA in healthy donors. Trimming cost V 8 bases and J 0 bases; bases outside gene matches: 7. This CDR3 comprises 14 residues. CDR1 and CDR2 from the germline V gene are LNHDA and SQIVND (reference sequence). Sample: PBMCs. The V gene is TRBV19, the J gene TRBJ2-7; 7 nucleotides agree with TRBD1. This TCR derives from a male donor in good health and CMV-seropositive. CDR3 nucleotides: TGTGCCAGTTCCGACAGGGCGAGCTCCTACGAGCAGTACTTC. Amino acids: CASSDRASSYEQYF. The variable domain in full, completed from reference TRBV19 and TRBJ2-7, reads DGGITQSPKYLFRKEGQNVTLSCEQNLNHDAMYWYRQDPGQGLRLIYYSQIVNDFQKGDIAEGYSVSREKKESFPLTVTSAQKNPTAFYLCASSDRASSYEQYFGPGTRLTVT.